The 9 T cell receptor beta chains listed next were all sequenced from one sample in a study of cytomegalovirus exposure and HLA in healthy donors. Profiling relied on immunoSEQ multiplex PCR, and the TCRdb table lists in-frame clones only, not all of them. The sample shows 130,000 to 150,000 clones, roughly 87% of them seen only once. Sequencing used PBMCs. The receptors shown here come from a man aged 18 to 30 in good health and CMV-seropositive.

This clone was seen only a few times. This chain joins TRBV6-1 and TRBJ1-6; D gene unclear. The CDR3 length is 13 residues. Germline lookup yields CDR1 MNHNS and CDR2 SASEGT. V was cut by 7 bases and J by 7 bases, with 11 bases left in between. The CDR3 region is CASKSLYNSPLHF. In DNA form, the CDR3 reads TGTGCCAGCAAGAGTCTCTACAATTCACCCCTCCACTTT.

This clone was detected only a few times. The rearrangement uses TRBV7-9 and TRBJ2-6; a weak D match, TRBD1 (6 bases). Per germline, CDR1 SEHNR and CDR2 FQNEAQ (reference sequence). The V end was cut by 3 bases, the J end by 7 bases, with 7 bases between. The CDR3 is made up of 13 amino acids. In DNA form, the CDR3 reads TGTGCCAGCAGCTTGGGGACAGCCAACGTCCTGACTTTC. This translates into CASSLGTANVLTF.

This clone was detected only a few times. The chain recombines TRBV29-1 with TRBJ1-2; 9 positions agree with TRBD1. CDR3 length: 11 residues. CDR1 and CDR2 from the germline V gene are SQVTM and ANQGSEA. V trimming: 6 bases; J trimming: 6 bases; junction bases outside the gene matches: 2. The CDR3 sequence: CSVDRGNGYTF. The CDR3 DNA reads TGCAGCGTGGACAGGGGAAATGGCTACACCTTC.

The chain couples TRBV11-2 to TRBJ2-1; D is possibly TRBD1 (6 bases). The length of the CDR3 is 13 residues. Trimming left V 10 bases short and J 5 bases short, with 15 bases between. Germline lookup yields CDR1 SGHAT and CDR2 FQNNGV. DNA of the CDR3: TGTGCCACCCGACAAGGGGGTAACAATGAGCAGTTCTTC. Its protein is CATRQGGNNEQFF.

This sequence joins TRBV27 and TRBJ2-6, with 10 bases matching TRBD1. With 7 bases clipped from V and 2 bases from J, the junction kept 5 bases outside the gene matches. CDR3 length: 16 amino acids. Germline V lookup: CDR1 MNHEY, CDR2 SMNVEV (reference sequence). The CDR3 sequence is CASTRQGATGANVLTF. CDR3 in DNA: TGTGCCAGCACCCGACAGGGGGCGACTGGGGCCAACGTCCTGACTTTC.

The chain carries TRBV7-8 and TRBJ1-5; D is ambiguous. Deletions cut 0 bases from V and 6 bases from J, with 18 bases between. Germline values: CDR1 SGHVS, CDR2 FQNEAQ. The CDR3 sequence is 17 residues long. This CDR3 is CASSLARQDPGGQPQHF. The CDR3 DNA reads as TGTGCCAGCAGCTTAGCCAGGCAGGACCCCGGAGGTCAGCCCCAGCATTTT.

This clone was seen only a few times. The chain uses TRBV6-5 and TRBJ2-6; possible D gene TRBD1, 5 bases. CDR3 size: 15 residues. Trimming removed 0 bases at V and 2 bases at J, with 5 bases between. In germline, CDR1 is MNHEY, CDR2 SVGAGI. CDR3 in amino acids: CASSYSTAGANVLTF. The CDR3 bases are TGTGCCAGCAGTTACTCGACAGCTGGGGCCAACGTCCTGACTTTC.

The V gene is TRBV19, the J gene TRBJ1-1; D call uncertain. The CDR3 extends over 14 amino acids. The V end lost 4 bases, the J end lost 1 base, and 10 bases lay between the germline ends. CDR1 and CDR2 (germline): LNHDA, SQIVND (reference sequence). The CDR3 spells CASSKSGGNTEAFF. The CDR3 DNA sequence: TGTGCCAGTAGTAAGAGTGGAGGGAACACTGAAGCTTTCTTT.

The chain carries TRBV5-6 and TRBJ2-7; D call uncertain. This CDR3 contains 14 residues. The germline V gene has CDR1 SGHDT and CDR2 YYEEEE. Trimming took 6 bases from V and 0 from J, leaving 13 bases between them. CDR3 in amino acids: CASTPPGSSYEQYF. Written as DNA, the CDR3 is TGTGCCAGCACCCCGCCCGGTAGCTCCTACGAGCAGTACTTC.